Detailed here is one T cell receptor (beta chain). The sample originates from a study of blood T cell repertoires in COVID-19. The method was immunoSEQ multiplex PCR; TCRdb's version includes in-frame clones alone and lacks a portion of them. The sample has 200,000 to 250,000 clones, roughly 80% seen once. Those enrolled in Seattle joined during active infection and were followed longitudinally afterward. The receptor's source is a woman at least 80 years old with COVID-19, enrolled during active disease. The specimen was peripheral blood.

Here the CDR3 reads CAWRTGTDQPQHF. CDR3 nucleotide sequence: TGTGCCTGGAGAACCGGGACAGATCAGCCCCAGCATTTT. The chain combines TRBV30 with TRBJ1-5, with 7 bases fitting TRBD1. The CDR3 has 13 amino acids. The V and J ends lost 3 bases and 5 bases, in that order; junction bases with no gene match: 4. Germline CDR1 and CDR2: GTSNPN and SVGIG (reference sequence).